The TCR beta chain under discussion was sequenced for a study of cytomegalovirus exposure and HLA in healthy donors. About the research overall: Findings of an earlier analysis included about 120 million unique TCR beta sequences from 190 million or so T cells. Overall study findings and caveats: Association with HLA alleles at 0.05 false discovery rate was found for 15,000 to 20,000 TCR beta sequences in a later analysis. There were reportedly fewer N-insertions in an Asian-associated ancestry cluster than the roughly 680-donor mean, in a later analysis. In a later analysis, TCR beta V- and J-gene trimming was associated with a missense DCLRE1C variant.

Only a few counts were recorded for this clone. Its antigen is not known. Both 60 Vbeta primers and 13 Jbeta primers went into the PCR. TCRdb's table, derived via immunoSEQ multiplex PCR, lists solely in-frame clones and lacks some. The data hold about 180,000 clones, with under 80% observed a single time. V was clipped by 5 bases and J by 7 bases; unmatched bases: 4. Germline loops: CDR1 LNHDA, CDR2 SQIVND (reference sequence). CDR3 length: 14 residues. The TCR comes from a woman in her twenties or thirties in good health and CMV-seropositive. The chain is built from TRBV19 and TRBJ2-1, with 11 bases that match TRBD1. Sequenced: PBMCs. CDR3 amino acids: CASSPGTGGNEQFF. The CDR3 DNA reads as TGTGCCAGTAGTCCCGGGACAGGGGGTAATGAGCAGTTCTTC.